The text below deals with one T cell receptor (beta chain). Its antigen is unknown. The sorted Tregs were CD4+CD25+CD127-/low cells. Semi-nested PCR with Nested Universal Primer A followed constant-region reverse priming of full-length variable regions. TCRdb reprocessed the 5' RACE reads with MiXCR, giving one entry per CDR3 protein. The repertoire holds some 8,300 distinct CDR3 sequences, with approximately 50% as singletons. Findings of the study overall: Tumor-infiltrating Treg TCR alpha and beta sequences overlapped most with tumor naive CD4+ T cells, then blood naive.

The origin of this receptor is a female donor with breast cancer. Sequencing used Tregs sorted from a lymph node.

DNA of the CDR3: TGTGCCACCAGTGATTCGGCGGGCAGCACAGATACGCAGTATTTT. Translating gives CATSDSAGSTDTQYF. V and J are TRBV24-1 and TRBJ2-3; tentatively, D is TRBD2 (5 bases). The CDR3 runs to 15 residues. In germline, CDR1 is KGHDR, CDR2 SFDVKD. Trimming removed 2 bases at V and 0 bases at J, with 8 bases between.